The following is a T cell receptor beta chain sequence with its context. No antigen is known for it. The sample is drawn from a study of PD-1 blockade in classical Hodgkin lymphoma. Study-level findings and limits: Complete responders had baseline diversity similar to newly diagnosed patients. Repertoire difference causes, possibly disease activity or prior therapy, remain undefined.

Here immunoSEQ multiplex PCR was the method, and the copy in TCRdb shows in-frame clones only, minus some. The table includes around 50,000 clones, approximately 76% detected once. Time point defined: cycle 4 day 1 (C4D1), after less than 7 weeks of nivolumab. Every patient was affected by relapse after autologous stem cell transplantation, while exposure to brentuximab vedotin was not uniform. Patients showed best responses of complete response, partial response or progressive disease. The germline gives CDR1 MNHEY, CDR2 SMNVEV (reference sequence). The CDR3 has 14 residues. The sample was peripheral blood mononuclear cells (PBMCs), taken before the fourth cycle of nivolumab. This receptor was obtained from a human donor with classical Hodgkin lymphoma. The chain has TRBV27 and TRBJ2-5; TRBD1 aligns across 7 bases. The J call may be faulty, since TRBJ2-7 better matches the DNA end. The CDR3 loop is CASSFFGTAYEQYF. The CDR3 region has the DNA TGTGCCAGCAGTTTCTTCGGGACAGCCTACGAGCAGTACTTC.